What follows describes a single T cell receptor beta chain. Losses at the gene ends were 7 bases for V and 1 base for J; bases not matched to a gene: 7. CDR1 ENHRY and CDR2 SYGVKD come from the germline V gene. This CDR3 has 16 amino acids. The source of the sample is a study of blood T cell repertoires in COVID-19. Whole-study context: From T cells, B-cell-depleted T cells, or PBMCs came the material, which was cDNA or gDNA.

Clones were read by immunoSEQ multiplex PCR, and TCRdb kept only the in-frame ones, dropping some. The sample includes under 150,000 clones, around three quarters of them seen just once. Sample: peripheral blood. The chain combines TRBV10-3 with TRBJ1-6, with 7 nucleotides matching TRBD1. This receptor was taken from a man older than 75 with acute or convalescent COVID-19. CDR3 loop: CAIKEGGASYNSPLHF. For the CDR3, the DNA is TGTGCCATCAAGGAAGGGGGCGCATCCTATAATTCACCCCTCCACTTT.